These 11 T cell receptor beta chains were all obtained from the same sample, sequenced in a study of blood T cell repertoires in COVID-19. The assay was immunoSEQ multiplex PCR, and TCRdb's table has in-frame clones only and misses some. The table includes around 160,000 clones, roughly 90% detected once. Sequencing was performed on peripheral blood. All receptors derive from a human donor in a cohort sampled during active COVID-19.

As concerns this clone: The sample has other DNA sequences that encode this CDR3 too. V is TRBV4-2 and J is TRBJ2-5; D is possibly TRBD2 (7 bases). The CDR3 spans 14 residues. The V gene's germline CDR1 is LGHNA and CDR2 YNFKEQ. V was clipped by 1 base and J by 5 bases, with 11 bases between them. This CDR3 is CASSQGGGPETQYF. Here the CDR3 DNA reads TGTGCCAGCAGCCAAGGGGGGGGGCCCGAGACCCAGTACTTC.

The CDR3 region has the DNA TGTGCCAGTGGGGGGGGACAGGGAACCTCTGGAGGCTACACCTTC. Translation: CASGGGQGTSGGYTF. The rearrangement uses TRBV6-5 and TRBJ1-2; the match to TRBD1 covers 9 bases. CDR3 length: 15 residues. Trimming cost V 9 bases and J 8 bases; bases outside gene matches: 16. Germline V gives CDR1 MNHEY, CDR2 SVGAGI.

The V and J genes are TRBV4-2 and TRBJ2-6; TRBD2 matches 13 bases. There are 17 residues in the CDR3. Trimming cost V 4 bases and J 1 base; bases outside gene matches: 1. Germline V gene lookup returns CDR1 LGHNA and CDR2 YNFKEQ. The CDR3 spells CASSLGLAGSGANVLTF. CDR3 sequence (DNA): TGTGCCAGCAGCCTGGGACTAGCGGGATCTGGGGCCAACGTCCTGACTTTC.

This clone is a singleton in its sample. J is TRBJ1-4 and V is TRBV28, with D perhaps TRBD1 (6 bases). The length of the CDR3 is 14 residues. Trimming left V 6 bases short and J 6 bases short, with 14 bases between. Per germline, CDR1 MDHEN and CDR2 SYDVKM. The chain's CDR3 is CASRKGGVDEKLFF. CDR3 DNA sequence: TGTGCCAGCAGGAAAGGGGGTGTCGATGAAAAACTGTTTTTT.

The J gene is TRBJ2-1, the V gene TRBV6-6; 8 bases fit TRBD1. The germline V gene has CDR1 MNHNY and CDR2 SVGAGI (reference sequence). With V trimmed by 6 bases and J by 0 bases, 7 bases remained unmatched. The CDR3 runs to 16 residues. CDR3 sequence: CASRSRQGSSYNEQFF. CDR3 nucleotide sequence: TGTGCCAGCAGAAGCCGACAGGGGAGCTCCTACAATGAGCAGTTCTTC.

This chain connects TRBV3-1 (or the pseudogene TRBV3-2) to TRBJ1-2, with D hard to call. The V end was cut by 0 bases, the J end by 7 bases, with 3 bases between. CDR1 and CDR2 (germline): LGHDT, YNNKEL (reference sequence). This CDR3 region has 11 residues. DNA of the CDR3: TGTGCCAGCAGCCAAGACGTTGGCTACACCTTC. Translation gives CASSQDVGYTF.

This chain uses TRBV7-9 with TRBJ2-1; TRBD1 matches 7 bases. CDR1 SEHNR and CDR2 FQNEAQ come from the germline V gene (reference sequence). This CDR3 is 15 amino acids long. V shed 2 bases and J 0 bases; nucleotides not matched to a gene: 1. The DNA for the CDR3 is TGTGCCAGCAGCTTATGGGACAGCTCCTACAATGAGCAGTTCTTC. Protein product: CASSLWDSSYNEQFF.

The chain couples TRBV29-1 to TRBJ2-3; 9 nucleotides match TRBD2. Germline loops: CDR1 SQVTM, CDR2 ANQGSEA. V lost 5 bases and J lost 6; bases outside the gene matches: 6. The CDR3 has 13 amino acids. CDR3 loop: CSVRGRATDTQYF. The CDR3 DNA follows: TGCAGCGTTCGCGGGAGGGCCACGGATACGCAGTATTTT.

The chain combines TRBV19 with TRBJ1-2; the D gene is possibly TRBD1 (5 bases). The CDR3 is made up of 15 amino acids. CDR1 is LNHDA and CDR2 is SQIVND in the germline V gene (reference sequence). Trimming pared 4 bases from V and 7 bases from J, leaving 19 bases between. The CDR3 DNA is TGTGCCAGTAGTAAAACTCAGGGAGGGACCCTTGGCTACACCTTC. It specifies CASSKTQGGTLGYTF.

The chain couples TRBV10-3 to TRBJ2-2, with 7 bases identical to TRBD2. The germline CDR1 and CDR2 sequences are ENHRY and SYGVKD. The CDR3 runs to 14 residues. Trimming cost V 7 bases and J 0 bases; bases outside gene matches: 2. In nucleotides, the CDR3 is TGTGCCATCAAGAGCGGGGCGAACACCGGGGAGCTGTTTTTT. Encoded protein: CAIKSGANTGELFF.

The rearrangement joins TRBV4-3 to TRBJ2-1; 14 bases fit TRBD2. Unmatched junction bases numbered 16, after V lost 4 bases and J lost 8 bases. The length of the CDR3 is 19 residues. Germline V gives CDR1 LGHNA, CDR2 YSLEER. CDR3 loop: CASSRGGLAGDGGVDEQFF. DNA of the CDR3: TGCGCCAGCAGCCGAGGGGGACTAGCGGGAGACGGTGGGGTCGATGAGCAGTTCTTC.